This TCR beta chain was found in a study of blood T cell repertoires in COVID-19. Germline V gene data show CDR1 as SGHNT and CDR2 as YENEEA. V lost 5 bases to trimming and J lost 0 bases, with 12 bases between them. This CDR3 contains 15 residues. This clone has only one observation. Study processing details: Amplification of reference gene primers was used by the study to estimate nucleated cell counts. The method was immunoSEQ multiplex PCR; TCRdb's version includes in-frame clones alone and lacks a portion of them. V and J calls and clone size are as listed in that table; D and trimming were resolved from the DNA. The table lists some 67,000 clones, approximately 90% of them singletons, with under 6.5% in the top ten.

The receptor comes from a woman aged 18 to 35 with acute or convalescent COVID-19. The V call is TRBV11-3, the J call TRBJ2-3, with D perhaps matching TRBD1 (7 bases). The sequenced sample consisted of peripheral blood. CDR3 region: CASSGGTASTDTQYF. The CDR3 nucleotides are TGTGCCAGCAGCGGCGGGACAGCTAGCACAGATACGCAGTATTTT.